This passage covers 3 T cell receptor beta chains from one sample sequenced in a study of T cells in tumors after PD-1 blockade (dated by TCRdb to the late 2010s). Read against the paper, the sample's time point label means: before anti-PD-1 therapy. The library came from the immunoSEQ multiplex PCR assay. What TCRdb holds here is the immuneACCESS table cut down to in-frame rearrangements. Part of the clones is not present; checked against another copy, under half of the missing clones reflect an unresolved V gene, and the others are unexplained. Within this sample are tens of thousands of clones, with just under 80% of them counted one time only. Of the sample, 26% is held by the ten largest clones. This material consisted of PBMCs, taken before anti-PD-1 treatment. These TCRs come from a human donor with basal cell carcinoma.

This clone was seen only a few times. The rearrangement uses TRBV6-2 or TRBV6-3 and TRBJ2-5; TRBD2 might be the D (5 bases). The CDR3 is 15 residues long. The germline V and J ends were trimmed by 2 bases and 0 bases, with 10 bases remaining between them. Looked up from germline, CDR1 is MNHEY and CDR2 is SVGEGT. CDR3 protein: CASSYLAENQETQYF. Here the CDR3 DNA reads TGTGCCAGCAGTTACCTAGCAGAGAACCAAGAGACCCAGTACTTC.

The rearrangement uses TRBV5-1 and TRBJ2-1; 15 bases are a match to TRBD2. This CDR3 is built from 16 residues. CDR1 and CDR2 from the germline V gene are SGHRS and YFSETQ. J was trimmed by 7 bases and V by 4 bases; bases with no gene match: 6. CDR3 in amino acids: CASSRTGTSGGNEQFF. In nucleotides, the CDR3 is TGCGCCAGCAGCAGGACCGGGACTAGCGGGGGGAATGAGCAGTTCTTC.

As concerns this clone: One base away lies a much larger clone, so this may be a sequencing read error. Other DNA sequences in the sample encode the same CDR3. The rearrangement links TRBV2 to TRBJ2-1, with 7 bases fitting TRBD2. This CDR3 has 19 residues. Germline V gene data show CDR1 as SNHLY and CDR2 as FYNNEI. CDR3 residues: CARSYGWAGEGSSYNEQFF. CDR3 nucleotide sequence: TGTGCCCGCAGTTATGGGTGGGCGGGGGAGGGGAGCTCCTACAATGAGCAGTTCTTC.